This TCR beta chain was profiled in a study of spatial heterogeneity in lung cancer. This clonotype came up many times. The time point is: sample taken at primary tumor resection. Germline lookup yields CDR1 SGHAT and CDR2 FQDESV (reference sequence). The V gene lost 1 base and the J gene lost 4 bases, with 10 bases spanning the gap. This CDR3 region has 14 residues. TCRdb reprocessed the 5' RACE reads with MiXCR, giving one entry per CDR3 protein. This sample has tens of thousands of distinct CDR3 sequences, with 8% found just once. Sequencing used PBMCs, obtained at surgery. The TCR sequence derives from a male donor with early-stage non-small cell lung cancer. The V call is TRBV11-1, the J call TRBJ1-1; D might be TRBD1 (5 bases). The CDR3 DNA reads as TGTGCCAGCAGCTTAGGGGACTCCCTCACTGAAGCTTTCTTT. Protein product: CASSLGDSLTEAFF.